The rows below give T cell receptor beta chains drawn from one sample of a study of identical twins. In TCRdb, the 5' RACE reads were re-called with MiXCR into one record per CDR3 protein. Of more than 400,000 distinct CDR3 sequences listed, roughly 15% were seen once; the top ten hold less than 0.5%. The same data also went into a second study, on yellow fever vaccine responses in identical twins.

The sample taken for sequencing was CD4+ T cells sorted from blood. The receptors originated from a woman between 18 and 29 years old in good health. The CDR3 runs from the conserved cysteine through the conserved F or W. A D gene is named only where the DNA matches it firmly. Some rows have no size entry. The others give once, few or many, or a class for an expanded clone.

d_gene: NA; v_gene: TRBV10-3; j_gene: TRBJ2-5; abundance: NA; CDR3aa: CAISEGTPTQYF; CDR3nt: TGTGCCATCAGTGAGGGGACACCGACCCAGTACTTC
d_gene: TRBD1; v_gene: TRBV5-1; j_gene: TRBJ1-1; abundance: NA; CDR3aa: CASSRGGQATEAFF; CDR3nt: TGCGCCAGCAGTCGGGGGGGACAGGCCACTGAAGCTTTCTTT
d_gene: TRBD1; v_gene: TRBV20-1; j_gene: TRBJ1-1; abundance: NA; CDR3aa: CSPRDRGVPGTEAFF; CDR3nt: TGCAGTCCCCGGGACAGGGGTGTTCCGGGTACTGAAGCTTTCTTT
d_gene: NA; v_gene: TRBV29-1; j_gene: TRBJ2-5; abundance: NA; CDR3aa: CSVELHPQYF; CDR3nt: TGCAGCGTTGAATTGCATCCCCAGTACTTC
d_gene: NA; v_gene: TRBV12-3/TRBV12-4; j_gene: TRBJ2-2; abundance: few; CDR3aa: CASSPSRVSTGELFF; CDR3nt: TGTGCCAGCAGTCCGAGTAGAGTGTCCACCGGGGAGCTGTTTTTT
d_gene: NA; v_gene: TRBV5-1; j_gene: TRBJ2-7; abundance: NA; CDR3aa: CASSTGRSSYEQYF; CDR3nt: TGCGCCAGCAGCACGGGACGGAGCTCCTACGAGCAGTACTTC
d_gene: TRBD2; v_gene: TRBV28; j_gene: TRBJ2-1; abundance: NA; CDR3aa: CASRSPPLAGKGKSSYNEQFF; CDR3nt: TGTGCCAGCAGATCCCCACCACTAGCGGGGAAGGGGAAGAGCTCCTACAATGAGCAGTTCTTC
d_gene: TRBD2; v_gene: TRBV2; j_gene: TRBJ2-1; abundance: NA; CDR3aa: CASSWGLAGGPTNEQFF; CDR3nt: TGTGCCAGCAGTTGGGGACTAGCGGGAGGGCCTACGAATGAGCAGTTCTTC
d_gene: NA; v_gene: TRBV12-3/TRBV12-4; j_gene: TRBJ2-7; abundance: many; CDR3aa: CASSFWDSSSYEQYF; CDR3nt: TGTGCCAGCAGTTTTTGGGACTCCTCGTCCTACGAGCAGTACTTC
d_gene: NA; v_gene: TRBV2; j_gene: TRBJ2-3; abundance: many; CDR3aa: CASSRGSPSTDTQYF; CDR3nt: TGTGCCAGCAGCCGGGGGTCTCCTAGCACAGATACGCAGTATTTT
d_gene: NA; v_gene: TRBV7-9; j_gene: TRBJ2-2; abundance: NA; CDR3aa: CASSRRSQGEVTGELFF; CDR3nt: TGTGCCAGCAGCCGAAGATCCCAGGGGGAGGTCACCGGGGAGCTGTTTTTT
d_gene: NA; v_gene: TRBV6-2/TRBV6-3; j_gene: TRBJ2-1; abundance: NA; CDR3aa: CASSYKGGEQFF; CDR3nt: TGTGCCAGCAGTTATAAAGGAGGGGAGCAGTTCTTC
d_gene: TRBD2; v_gene: TRBV5-1; j_gene: TRBJ2-2; abundance: few; CDR3aa: CASSFLAGARQNTGELFF; CDR3nt: TGCGCCAGCAGCTTTTTAGCGGGGGCCAGGCAGAACACCGGGGAGCTGTTTTTT
d_gene: NA; v_gene: TRBV2; j_gene: TRBJ2-4; abundance: few; CDR3aa: CASSEALLGVDGKNIQYF; CDR3nt: TGTGCCAGCAGTGAAGCGCTACTTGGGGTGGATGGCAAAAACATTCAGTACTTC
d_gene: TRBD1; v_gene: TRBV7-8; j_gene: TRBJ2-7; abundance: NA; CDR3aa: CASSPPAAGQGSYEQYF; CDR3nt: TGTGCCAGCAGCCCCCCAGCGGCGGGACAGGGATCGTACGAGCAGTACTTC
d_gene: NA; v_gene: TRBV20-1; j_gene: TRBJ2-7; abundance: few; CDR3aa: CSAVRVYEQYF; CDR3nt: TGCAGTGCCGTCAGAGTCTACGAGCAGTACTTC
d_gene: NA; v_gene: TRBV7-6; j_gene: TRBJ1-4; abundance: NA; CDR3aa: CASSSSDRFGKLFF; CDR3nt: TGTGCCAGCAGCTCCTCCGACAGGTTCGGAAAACTGTTTTTT
d_gene: TRBD1; v_gene: TRBV28; j_gene: TRBJ1-6; abundance: few; CDR3aa: CASSFQGGVDSPLHF; CDR3nt: TGTGCCAGCAGTTTTCAGGGGGGCGTAGATTCACCCCTCCACTTT
d_gene: NA; v_gene: TRBV10-3; j_gene: TRBJ2-5; abundance: NA; CDR3aa: CAISESGGNQETQYF; CDR3nt: TGTGCCATCAGTGAGTCTGGAGGCAACCAAGAGACCCAGTACTTC
d_gene: TRBD2; v_gene: TRBV29-1; j_gene: TRBJ2-7; abundance: NA; CDR3aa: CSVGGGTDPYEQYF; CDR3nt: TGCAGCGTTGGGGGAGGGACGGATCCCTACGAGCAGTACTTC
d_gene: NA; v_gene: TRBV20-1; j_gene: TRBJ1-1; abundance: NA; CDR3aa: CSAHPGEYTEAFF; CDR3nt: TGCAGTGCACATCCCGGAGAGTACACTGAAGCTTTCTTT
d_gene: TRBD2; v_gene: TRBV18; j_gene: TRBJ2-7; abundance: NA; CDR3aa: CASSPSLAELSEQYF; CDR3nt: TGTGCCAGCTCACCCTCTCTAGCGGAGCTTAGCGAGCAGTACTTC
d_gene: NA; v_gene: TRBV24-1; j_gene: TRBJ1-6; abundance: NA; CDR3aa: CATSDSRSHNSPLHF; CDR3nt: TGTGCCACCAGTGATTCTAGAAGCCATAATTCACCCCTCCACTTT
d_gene: TRBD2; v_gene: TRBV20-1; j_gene: TRBJ2-1; abundance: NA; CDR3aa: CSARGAGGSYNEQFF; CDR3nt: TGCAGTGCTAGAGGAGCGGGGGGGTCCTACAATGAGCAGTTCTTC
d_gene: NA; v_gene: TRBV20-1; j_gene: TRBJ1-2; abundance: NA; CDR3aa: CSAAEHANYGYTF; CDR3nt: TGCAGTGCTGCCGAACACGCGAACTATGGCTACACCTTC
d_gene: TRBD2; v_gene: TRBV2; j_gene: TRBJ2-7; abundance: NA; CDR3aa: CASSRREALREQYF; CDR3nt: TGTGCCAGCAGTCGGCGGGAGGCCCTTCGCGAGCAGTACTTC
d_gene: TRBD1; v_gene: TRBV5-8; j_gene: TRBJ2-3; abundance: few; CDR3aa: CASSQWTGGSTDTQYF; CDR3nt: TGTGCCAGCAGCCAGTGGACAGGGGGAAGCACAGATACGCAGTATTTT
d_gene: NA; v_gene: TRBV20-1; j_gene: TRBJ2-5; abundance: few; CDR3aa: CSASHTGKETQYF; CDR3nt: TGCAGTGCTAGTCATACAGGAAAGGAGACCCAGTACTTC
d_gene: NA; v_gene: TRBV20-1; j_gene: TRBJ2-7; abundance: few; CDR3aa: CSARDIPTYEQYF; CDR3nt: TGCAGTGCTAGAGATATTCCGACTTACGAGCAGTACTTC
d_gene: NA; v_gene: TRBV5-1; j_gene: TRBJ2-1; abundance: NA; CDR3aa: CASSILGAVGHEQFF; CDR3nt: TGCGCCAGCAGCATACTCGGGGCAGTCGGTCATGAGCAGTTCTTC
d_gene: NA; v_gene: TRBV29-1; j_gene: TRBJ2-7; abundance: NA; CDR3aa: CSVETSNYEQYF; CDR3nt: TGCAGCGTTGAGACCTCCAACTACGAGCAGTACTTC
d_gene: NA; v_gene: TRBV2; j_gene: TRBJ2-7; abundance: NA; CDR3aa: CASSDYPYEQYF; CDR3nt: TGTGCCAGCAGTGACTACCCCTACGAGCAGTACTTC
d_gene: NA; v_gene: TRBV29-1; j_gene: TRBJ2-5; abundance: NA; CDR3aa: CSVGRHPQETQYF; CDR3nt: TGCAGCGTTGGAAGGCACCCGCAAGAGACCCAGTACTTC
d_gene: TRBD2; v_gene: TRBV20-1; j_gene: TRBJ2-1; abundance: NA; CDR3aa: CSAREPGGPYNEQFF; CDR3nt: TGCAGTGCTAGAGAACCGGGAGGGCCCTACAATGAGCAGTTCTTC
d_gene: NA; v_gene: TRBV7-9; j_gene: TRBJ1-2; abundance: NA; CDR3aa: CASSLLPNYGYTF; CDR3nt: TGTGCCAGCAGCTTACTCCCTAACTATGGCTACACCTTC
d_gene: TRBD2; v_gene: TRBV7-9; j_gene: TRBJ2-5; abundance: NA; CDR3aa: CASSFVAGDQETQYF; CDR3nt: TGTGCCAGCAGCTTTGTGGCGGGGGATCAAGAGACCCAGTACTTC
d_gene: NA; v_gene: TRBV7-9; j_gene: TRBJ2-7; abundance: few; CDR3aa: CASSLDRVTIMEQYF; CDR3nt: TGTGCCAGCAGCTTAGACAGGGTCACTATTATGGAGCAGTACTTC
d_gene: NA; v_gene: TRBV6-2/TRBV6-3; j_gene: TRBJ1-2; abundance: NA; CDR3aa: CASTQPGGYTF; CDR3nt: TGTGCCAGCACGCAACCGGGAGGCTACACCTTC
d_gene: TRBD1; v_gene: TRBV25-1; j_gene: TRBJ2-7; abundance: NA; CDR3aa: CASSDSGTGAYEQYF; CDR3nt: TGTGCCAGCAGTGACTCCGGGACAGGGGCCTACGAGCAGTACTTC
d_gene: TRBD1; v_gene: TRBV10-3; j_gene: TRBJ2-7; abundance: few; CDR3aa: CAISRQGGYEQYF; CDR3nt: TGTGCCATCAGTAGACAGGGGGGCTACGAGCAGTACTTC
d_gene: NA; v_gene: TRBV7-2; j_gene: TRBJ1-1; abundance: many; CDR3aa: CASSLEGWTEAFF; CDR3nt: TGTGCCAGCAGCTTAGAGGGATGGACTGAAGCTTTCTTT
d_gene: NA; v_gene: TRBV20-1; j_gene: TRBJ1-2; abundance: NA; CDR3aa: CSARDIGNYGYTF; CDR3nt: TGCAGTGCTAGAGATATAGGGAACTATGGCTACACCTTC
d_gene: NA; v_gene: TRBV28; j_gene: TRBJ2-3; abundance: NA; CDR3aa: CASSPGRKLTDTQYF; CDR3nt: TGTGCCAGCAGTCCCGGCAGAAAGCTCACAGATACGCAGTATTTT
d_gene: NA; v_gene: TRBV10-3; j_gene: TRBJ2-2; abundance: NA; CDR3aa: CAISARQEGTGELFF; CDR3nt: TGTGCCATCAGCGCTCGACAGGAGGGGACCGGGGAGCTGTTTTTT
d_gene: NA; v_gene: TRBV25-1; j_gene: TRBJ2-3; abundance: few; CDR3aa: CASSQIGQGLAHTQYF; CDR3nt: TGTGCCAGCAGTCAAATCGGACAGGGACTAGCCCATACGCAGTATTTT